One sample yielded the 2 T cell receptor beta chains listed below, sequenced in a study of cytomegalovirus exposure and HLA in healthy donors. Primers for the PCR totalled 60 Vbeta and 13 Jbeta. Measured with immunoSEQ multiplex PCR; TCRdb has only the in-frame clones, and not every one. The data show approximately 100,000 clones, 65% to 90% seen once. The sample taken for sequencing was PBMCs. These receptor sequences come from a woman aged 18-30 years in good health and CMV-seronegative.

The V and J genes are TRBV11-2 and TRBJ1-2; TRBD1 is a possible D gene (6 bases). The CDR3 loop spans 17 amino acids. The germline V gene has CDR1 SGHAT and CDR2 FQNNGV. The germline V and J ends were trimmed by 5 bases and 6 bases, with 25 bases remaining between them. The CDR3 here is CASSQTDSAPLGDGYTF. Here the CDR3 DNA reads TGTGCCAGCAGCCAGACGGACAGCGCTCCGTTGGGGGATGGCTACACCTTC.

This sequence joins TRBV5-6 and TRBJ2-3; D is ambiguous. Germline CDR1 is SGHDT and CDR2 is YYEEEE. The CDR3 spans 11 residues. Trimming pared 2 bases from V and 5 bases from J, leaving 3 bases between. CDR3 amino acids: CASSFRDTQYF. Here the CDR3 DNA reads TGTGCCAGCAGCTTCAGAGATACGCAGTATTTT.